This T cell receptor beta chain was identified in a study of response to subunit inactivated influenza vaccine. Study observations and caveats: Authors suggested each seasonal flu vaccination may recruit only limited numbers of new T cells.

The CDR3 is 16 amino acids. CDR1 and CDR2 (germline): SEHNR, FQNEAQ (reference sequence). After removal of 4 bases from V and 0 bases from J, the junction contained 4 bases not matched to a gene. Each CDR3 protein is one row after TCRdb ran MiXCR on the RT-PCR reads. Among about 500,000 distinct CDR3 sequences listed, 10% to 15% were seen once. As regards this clonotype: The antigen is undetermined.

V gene TRBV7-9 combines with J gene TRBJ1-5; the match to TRBD1 covers 9 bases. This clonotype was sampled from a man aged 50 to 59 who received an inactivated influenza vaccine. The sequencing used PBMCs from blood, collected 45 days after vaccination. For the CDR3, the DNA is TGTGCCAGCAGCTCGGGACAGGGATATAGCAATCAGCCCCAGCATTTT. Residues: CASSSGQGYSNQPQHF.